The rows below give T cell receptor beta chains drawn from one sample of a study of blood T cell repertoires in COVID-19. Data came from immunoSEQ multiplex PCR; TCRdb stores just in-frame clones and leaves some out. The data hold hundreds of thousands of clones, with roughly nine tenths observed a single time. Material: peripheral blood. The origin of the receptors is a woman in her 30s with COVID-19, enrolled during active disease. CDR3s include the opening cysteine and the closing phenylalanine or tryptophan. D genes are given only for firm matches. Size tells how often a clone was seen (once, few, many) or the class of an expanded clone, and some rows leave it out.

v_gene	abundance	d_gene	j_gene	CDR3nt	CDR3aa
TRBV6-6	NA	TRBD1	TRBJ2-1	TGTGCCAGCATCTTAGGGCAGGGGGAAGTATACAATGAGCAGTTCTTC	CASILGQGEVYNEQFF
TRBV5-1	once	TRBD1	TRBJ1-1	TGCGCCAGCAGCGGACTACAGGGGGCCCCTGAAGCTTTCTTT	CASSGLQGAPEAFF
TRBV6-4	NA	NA	TRBJ2-3	TGTGCCAGCAGTGACAGCGGGGAAGGGGGAGATACGCAGTATTTT	CASSDSGEGGDTQYF
TRBV10-3	NA	TRBD1	TRBJ1-4	TGTGCCATCAATGACAGGGGTGGTGAAAAACTGTTTTTT	CAINDRGGEKLFF
TRBV7-2	NA	NA	TRBJ2-5	TGTGCCAGCAGCGCTACCACGGGACACTTACAAGAGACCCAGTACTTC	CASSATTGHLQETQYF
TRBV5-4	NA	NA	TRBJ1-3	TGTGCCAGCAGCTCGACCACAGGCGGTTTGGGAAACACCATATATTTT	CASSSTTGGLGNTIYF
TRBV28	NA	NA	TRBJ2-5	TGTGCCAGCACTAAGTCTCCGGCAGGGATAGGAGAGACCCAGTACTTC	CASTKSPAGIGETQYF
TRBV4-3	NA	NA	TRBJ2-3	TGCGCCAGCAGCCAAGAGCGACTAATCACAGATACGCAGTATTTT	CASSQERLITDTQYF
TRBV19	NA	NA	TRBJ2-1	TGTGCCAGTAGTATAGCTCCGTCTGAGCAGTTCTTC	CASSIAPSEQFF
TRBV11-3	NA	NA	TRBJ2-5	TGTGCCAGCAGCTTAGTGTCGGCGGCAGCCATGGAGACCCAGTACTTC	CASSLVSAAAMETQYF
TRBV18	once	NA	TRBJ1-4	TGTGCCAGCTCCCAACCGGGGAGGTATGAAAAACTGTTTTTT	CASSQPGRYEKLFF
TRBV4-3	NA	TRBD1	TRBJ1-4	TGCGCCAGCAGCCTTAGACAGGGGGCAGGGGGTGAAAAACTGTTTTTT	CASSLRQGAGGEKLFF
TRBV5-4	few	NA	TRBJ1-1	TGTGCCACCAACTCGGGGGGCGGGAGCACTGAAGCTTTCTTT	CATNSGGGSTEAFF
TRBV28	NA	TRBD2	TRBJ2-5	TGTGCCAGCAGTACTTGGCGGGGGGGATCCCAAGAGACCCAGTACTTC	CASSTWRGGSQETQYF
TRBV27	once	TRBD1	TRBJ1-2	TGTGCCAGCCTAGACAGGGCTGGTGGCTACACCTTC	CASLDRAGGYTF
TRBV6-2/TRBV6-3	NA	TRBD1	TRBJ2-4	TGTGCCAGCAGTTTAGGGGGCGGCAAAAACATTCAGTACTTC	CASSLGGGKNIQYF
TRBV3-1/TRBV3-2	NA	NA	TRBJ1-6	TGTGCCAGCAGCCAAGTCCAGGGCATTAATTCACCCCTCCACTTT	CASSQVQGINSPLHF
TRBV4-3	NA	TRBD1	TRBJ1-5	TGCGCCAGCAGCCAAGGACAGGGGCTGGAGCCCCAGCATTTT	CASSQGQGLEPQHF
TRBV7-2	NA	NA	TRBJ2-5	TGTGCCAGCAGCTTAGAGGGCCCCCGGGGGGAGACCCAGTACTTC	CASSLEGPRGETQYF
TRBV6-6	NA	TRBD1	TRBJ1-1	TGTGCCAGCAGGTCACAGGGGGAGGGGTACACTGAAGCTTTCTTT	CASRSQGEGYTEAFF
TRBV6-5	NA	NA	TRBJ1-2	TGTGCCAGCAGTTACTCCGGCCTCCTTAGGGGTCGGGAGGACACCTTC	CASSYSGLLRGREDTF
TRBV19	NA	TRBD2	TRBJ2-3	TGTGCCAGTAGTATGGGGTCTAGCGGGGGGCATACGCAGTATTTT	CASSMGSSGGHTQYF
TRBV11-2	NA	NA	TRBJ1-1	TGTGCCAGCAGTACACTTAGAAGGAGGCGCGCTTTCTTT	CASSTLRRRRAFF
TRBV6-2/TRBV6-3	NA	TRBD1	TRBJ2-2	TGTGCCAGCAGTTGGGACAGGGGGGACACCGGGGAGCTGTTTTTT	CASSWDRGDTGELFF
TRBV27	once	NA	TRBJ2-1	TGTGCCAGCAGCCTTTATTACCCTAGGAGGAGCTCCTACAATGAGCAGTTCTTC	CASSLYYPRRSSYNEQFF
TRBV10-3	once	NA	TRBJ1-5	TGTGCCATCAGTGAGGACAGATGGAGCAATCAGCCCCAGCATTTT	CAISEDRWSNQPQHF
TRBV28	few	TRBD1	TRBJ1-1	TGTGCCGTAAGCGGAGCAGGGGGTTTCACTGAAGCTTTCTTT	CAVSGAGGFTEAFF
TRBV3-1/TRBV3-2	NA	TRBD1	TRBJ1-4	TGTGCCAGCAGGCTTTCAGGGGGGGAAAAACTGTTTTTT	CASRLSGGEKLFF
TRBV4-2	NA	TRBD2	TRBJ2-7	TGTGCCAGCAGCCAAGGAGACGGACTAGCGGGCTACGAGCAGTACTTC	CASSQGDGLAGYEQYF
TRBV7-9	NA	TRBD1	TRBJ2-7	TGTGCCAGCAGCCCGCAGACAGGGTGGGCCTACGAGCAGTACTTC	CASSPQTGWAYEQYF
TRBV6-1	once	TRBD1	TRBJ1-6	TGTGCCAGCAGTGAAGCTTGGGACAGGGGTCCAACCGGAGGAAGATTT	CASSEAWDRGPTGGRF
TRBV10-3	NA	NA	TRBJ2-3	TGTGCCCGAAGGCCCGGGGGACCCTTCCGCACAGATACGCAGTATTTT	CARRPGGPFRTDTQYF
TRBV7-9	NA	TRBD1	TRBJ2-1	TGTGCCAGCAGCCCCTCCCGGGACAGGGTGGGAAATGAGCAGTTCTTC	CASSPSRDRVGNEQFF
TRBV28	NA	NA	TRBJ2-7	TGTGCCAGCAGTCCAACGACGGGGGACTCCTACGAGCAGTACTTC	CASSPTTGDSYEQYF
TRBV28	NA	NA	TRBJ2-2	TGTGCCAGCGGCCCCCAGGAGGAGACCGGGGAGCTGTTTTTT	CASGPQEETGELFF
TRBV7-9	NA	NA	TRBJ1-1	TGTGCCAGCAGCTTAGGCACAGAGAACACTGAAGCTTTCTTT	CASSLGTENTEAFF
TRBV5-1	NA	TRBD1	TRBJ1-6	TGCGCCAGCAGCTTGGGAAGGGGGCCGGGAGATTCACCCCTCCACTTT	CASSLGRGPGDSPLHF
TRBV10-3	NA	NA	TRBJ1-2	TGTGCCATCTACCGGGGAGGCTATGGCTACACCTTC	CAIYRGGYGYTF
TRBV6-4	NA	NA	TRBJ2-4	TGTGCCAGCGGGGAGGACGGGGGAATCTGTCAAGCCAAAAACATTCAGTACTTC	CASGEDGGICQAKNIQYF
TRBV5-1	few	NA	TRBJ1-1	TGCGCCAGCAGCTCGGACAACAGCAATGAAGCTTTCTTT	CASSSDNSNEAFF